This T cell receptor (beta chain) was recorded in a study of CD8+ T cells in alopecia areata. Germline V gene sequence: CDR1 SGHDT, CDR2 YYEEEE. The CDR3 is 12 residues long. Trimming cost V 5 bases and J 7 bases, with 12 bases left between them. cDNA reverse transcribed from extracted RNA served as the sequencing template. The repertoire was sequenced with immunoSEQ multiplex PCR; TCRdb's copy has only in-frame clones and lacks some. The data hold 140,000 to 150,000 clones, with roughly 50% observed a single time. This TCR was sampled from a human donor with alopecia areata. This chain uses TRBV5-6 with TRBJ1-2; a weak D match, TRBD1 (5 bases). The sequencing used CD4+ T cells sorted from blood, collected at week 0. As DNA, the CDR3 is TGTGCCAGCAGTGTCTTCAGGGCTGGCTACACCTTC. This sequence encodes CASSVFRAGYTF. Combining the CDR3 with reference TRBV5-6 and TRBJ1-2 gives the whole variable domain DAGVTQSPTHLIKTRGQQVTLRCSPKSGHDTVSWYQQALGQGPQFIFQYYEEEERQRGNFPDRFSGHQFPNYSSELNVNALLLGDSALYLCASSVFRAGYTFGSGTRLTVV.